These 4 T cell receptor beta chains were sequenced from one sample in a study of cytomegalovirus exposure and HLA in healthy donors. The study ran its PCR with 60 Vbeta and 13 Jbeta primers. Only in-frame clones appear in the TCRdb table, and some are missing; sequencing was by immunoSEQ multiplex PCR. The sample contains roughly 55,000 clones, 65% to 85% of which appear only once. The sequenced sample was PBMCs. All receptors derive from a female donor in good health and CMV-seronegative.

This clone was seen only once. This chain joins TRBV4-3 and TRBJ2-1; TRBD1 matches 7 bases. The CDR3 totals 16 residues. The germline CDR1 and CDR2 sequences are LGHNA and YSLEER. V lost 4 bases to trimming and J lost 6 bases; unmatched junction nucleotides: 12. CDR3 residues: CASSRVRGRFGNEQFF. DNA for the CDR3: TGCGCCAGCAGCCGGGTTAGGGGGCGCTTCGGCAATGAGCAGTTCTTC.

This clone came up a few times. CDR3 coding DNA: TGCGCCAGCAGCAACAGGGACGCAGATACGCAGTATTTT. Its translation: CASSNRDADTQYF. The J gene is TRBJ2-3, the V gene TRBV5-1, with TRBD1 as a possible D gene (6 bases). V was trimmed by 4 bases and J by 4 bases, leaving 10 bases between them. The CDR3 extends over 13 amino acids. The germline gives CDR1 SGHRS, CDR2 YFSETQ.

This clone was picked up a small number of times. The V gene is TRBV6-1, the J gene TRBJ2-3; 9 nucleotides align to TRBD2. The CDR3 sequence is 18 residues long. The V and J ends lost 2 bases and 0 bases, in that order; junction bases with no gene match: 9. In germline, CDR1 is MNHNS, CDR2 SASEGT. The DNA of the CDR3 is TGTGCCAGCAGTGAATGGGCTAGCGGGGACACTAGCACAGATACGCAGTATTTT. This encodes CASSEWASGDTSTDTQYF.

The chain uses TRBV6-1 and TRBJ1-3; D is unclear. This CDR3 has 16 residues. Trimming shortened V by 0 bases and J by 0 bases, and 9 bases separated the two germline ends. Germline V gives CDR1 MNHNS, CDR2 SASEGT. CDR3 sequence (DNA): TGTGCCAGCAGTGAAGCGGCCACAGCCTCTGGAAACACCATATATTTT. Translation: CASSEAATASGNTIYF.